This T cell receptor (beta chain) was sequenced during a study of blood T cell repertoires in COVID-19 (TCRdb year 2020). For the wider study: Samples from collaborators originated in the United States, Italy and Spain and spanned both the acute and convalescent phases of COVID-19. The prospective study material was composed of cDNA or gDNA derived from T cells, B-cell-depleted T cells, or PBMCs. Subjects who had been exposed to COVID-19, were actively infected with it, or had recovered from it provided the deeply sampled blood TCRbeta repertoires that made up the dataset. The repertoires were released in a freely available public database intended as a resource for research on the immune response to SARS-CoV-2. The samples were drawn from two sources: the first 160 participants of the ongoing ImmuneRACE study, and over 950 subjects contributed by 6 global collaborators. Sample metadata almost always included a de-identified subject ID, COVID-19 status, age in years and sex. Where available, HLA class I and class II types were taken from metadata supplied by the sample provider and were not determined by assay-based typing. Summary of the overall study and its limitations: The quantity of clinical and demographic metadata differed by source and by participant and was supplied without curation.

For this clone: Its antigen remains undetermined. Per-base qualities were not stored, and no clone one base away is much larger.

Enrolling through a virtual design, the prospective study's participants ranged in age from roughly 18 to 95 years and lived across about two dozen United States geographic areas. To assign participants to cohorts, the prospective study relied on clinical history that participants themselves reported in a screening survey and a study questionnaire. For ImmuneRACE Cohort 3, a participant was defined as recovered based on two consecutive negative NP/OP PCR tests, clearance by a healthcare professional, or resolution of symptoms. In the prospective study, whole blood, serum and a nasopharyngeal or oropharyngeal swab were collected from each participant by mobile phlebotomists. Over a roughly 2-month period, participants in the prospective study had the option of providing additional blood draws and questionnaires. Before DNA extraction, prospective study blood samples were shipped either frozen or at room temperature.

TCRbeta CDR3 regions were amplified from genomic DNA by means of the immunoSEQ Assay, a bias-controlled multiplex PCR. The authors' analysis ran thus. The number of nucleated cells in each sample was estimated from the amplification of reference gene primers within the assay. Sequence reads were collapsed and filtered to measure the absolute abundance of every unique TCRbeta CDR3 rearrangement. For each sample, productive Simpson clonality was calculated as the square root of Simpson's diversity index over productive rearrangements. As stored in TCRdb, this immuneACCESS dataset retains in-frame rearrangements with V and J assigned. A fraction of the clones does not appear; measured against another copy, unresolved V genes explain less than half of the discrepancy, and the remainder lacks a known reason. The V and J calls and clone size come from that table; D and trimming were worked out from the DNA. In all, the sample holds around 290,000 clones, and around 90% of those were seen once. About 1.7% of the sample comes from the top ten.

Spanning cysteine to phenylalanine, the CDR3 consists of 14 amino acids. The entry retains the CDR3 DNA only, 42 bases that are in frame from base 1. The germline V gene encodes CDR1 SEHNR and CDR2 FQNEAQ (reference sequence). The V end loses 1 base and the J end loses 7 bases, and a stretch of 11 bases separates them. Recombination connected TRBV7-9 to TRBJ1-5; the best D guess is TRBD1, with 6 bases matching. The clonotype comes from a woman in her thirties or forties who had recovered from COVID-19. The sample consisted of PBMCs or T cells enriched from blood (not recorded which). The CDR3 has the sequence CASSLGGGGQPQHF. The DNA sequence reads TGTGCCAGCAGCTTAGGAGGGGGGGGCCAGCCCCAGCATTTT.